Below, one TCR beta chain is given with its context. Its antigen is undetermined. Measured with immunoSEQ multiplex PCR; TCRdb has only the in-frame clones, and not every one. The sample comprises 26,000 or so clones, approximately 83% of which are singletons, and approximately 15% rests with the top ten. This sample stems from a study of OX40 agonist ivuxolimab in advanced cancers. Study context: Patients were treated with intravenous ivuxolimab, dosed at 0.01 to 10 mg/kg and infused every 2 weeks.

Patients had blood sampled at baseline and again on cycle 4 day 1 and cycle 7 day 1. Findings and caveats of the study: On average, CD8+ T cells showed a greater number of expanded clones than CD4+.

The V segment lost 0 bases and the J segment 1 base; nucleotides outside the gene matches: 2. Germline CDR1 reads SEHNR; CDR2 reads FQNEAQ (reference sequence). The CDR3 spans 16 residues. The V call is TRBV7-9, the J call TRBJ2-3; 9 nucleotides align to TRBD2. The receptor's source is an adult with an advanced solid tumor such as melanoma, head and neck, liver or kidney cancer. Sequenced material: CD4+ or CD8+ T cells sorted from blood, taken in a trial of the OX40 agonist ivuxolimab. The CDR3: CASSLASGGRTDTQYF. The CDR3 region has the DNA TGTGCCAGCAGCTTAGCTAGCGGGGGCCGCACAGATACGCAGTATTTT.